These T cell receptor beta chains were read from a single sample in a study of shared clonotypes between healthy human individuals. Sequenced by immunoSEQ multiplex PCR; TCRdb stores in-frame clones only, minus some. The table includes millions of clones, 95% detected once. Specimen: naive CD4+ T cells sorted from blood. Every receptor here comes from a man younger than 35 in good health. Each CDR3 is given without its conserved first and last residue.

v_gene	len	j_gene	CDR3aa
TRBV7-2	16	TRBJ2-5	ASSLAILAGLGLRTQY
TRBV30	11	TRBJ1-4	AWSPTVREKLF
TRBV5-6	12	TRBJ1-1	ASSFRQGGTEAF
TRBV20-1	9	TRBJ2-5	SVRIQETQY
TRBV2	13	TRBJ2-5	ASSQNLLARETQY
TRBV27	14	TRBJ2-5	ASSFGGGIWQETQY
TRBV5-6	12	TRBJ1-1	ASSWGRGRTEAF
TRBV5-3	21	TRBJ2-6	ARSLWSLFLAGGQRPGANVLT
TRBV7-8	10	TRBJ1-3	ASSLAGIPIY
TRBV4-2	15	TRBJ2-2	ASSQQTSGGPTGELF
TRBV27	14	TRBJ2-7	ASSLLGTGYSYEQY
TRBV5-4	14	TRBJ2-2	ASSATGQGVTGELF
TRBV7-9	14	TRBJ2-3	ASSRIDITSTDTQY
TRBV6-1	12	TRBJ2-6	ASSEDSGANVLT
TRBV7-9	13	TRBJ2-7	ASSSPGTGAYEQY
TRBV7-2	12	TRBJ2-7	ASSLKSASYEQY
TRBV6-6	13	TRBJ2-5	ASTIGGEAPYEQY
TRBV19	13	TRBJ2-1	ASSNRRSSYNEQF
TRBV4-1	12	TRBJ2-5	ASSHPGRGETQY
TRBV15	10	TRBJ1-1	ATSDRNTEAF
TRBV30	14	TRBJ2-5	AWSQGGGQRRETQY
TRBV5-1	13	TRBJ2-7	ASGGGSGSHHEQY
TRBV6-6	13	TRBJ1-2	ASRGEGTGLYGYT
TRBV30	11	TRBJ1-5	AWDGDRNQPQH
TRBV27	13	TRBJ1-6	ASSPNPWGRSSLH
TRBV18	15	TRBJ1-1	ASSPNQGWPMNTEAF
TRBV6-1	12	TRBJ1-1	ASSRWDRGYEAF
TRBV27	13	TRBJ1-6	ASSFRGLENSPLH
TRBV5-1	12	TRBJ2-7	ASSSTSGGDEQY
TRBV28	15	TRBJ2-1	ASSLSRDRVIYNEQF
TRBV7-9	14	TRBJ2-7	ASSPRIHDGSYEQY
TRBV10-1	12	TRBJ2-5	ASSESIQTGTQY
TRBV7-7	11	TRBJ2-1	ASSSGLGNEQF